This T cell receptor (beta chain) stems from a study of blood T cell repertoires in COVID-19. In the authors' workflow: It was from reference gene primer amplification that nucleated cell counts were estimated. TCRdb keeps only in-frame clones here, not all; method: immunoSEQ multiplex PCR. V, J and clone size derive from that table, while D and trimming were established from the DNA sequence. This table has some 250,000 clones, approximately 88% appearing once. The CDR3 totals 17 residues. CDR1 MDHEN and CDR2 SYDVKM come from the germline V gene. V dropped 3 bases and J dropped 0; count of bases not matched to a gene: 9.

The chain is built from TRBV28 and TRBJ2-3, with 7 bases that match TRBD1. The specimen sequenced was peripheral blood. This TCR derives from a human donor in a cohort sampled during active COVID-19. As DNA, the CDR3 is TGTGCCAGCAGTTTTCCCTTGACAGGGACGAGCACAGATACGCAGTATTTT. Translating it yields CASSFPLTGTSTDTQYF.